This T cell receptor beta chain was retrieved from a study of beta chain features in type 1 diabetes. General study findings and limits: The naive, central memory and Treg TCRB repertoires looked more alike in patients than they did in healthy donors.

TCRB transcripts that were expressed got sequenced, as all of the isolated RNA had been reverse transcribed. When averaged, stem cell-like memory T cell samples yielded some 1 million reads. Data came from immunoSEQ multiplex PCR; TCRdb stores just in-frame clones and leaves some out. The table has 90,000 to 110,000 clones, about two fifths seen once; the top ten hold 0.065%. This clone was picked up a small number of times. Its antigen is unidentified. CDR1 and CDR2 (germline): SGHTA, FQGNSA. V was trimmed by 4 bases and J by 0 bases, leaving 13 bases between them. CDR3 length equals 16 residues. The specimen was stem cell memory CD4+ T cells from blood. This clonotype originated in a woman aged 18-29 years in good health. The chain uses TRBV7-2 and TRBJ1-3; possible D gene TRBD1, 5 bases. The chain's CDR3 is CASSSFQGFSGNTIYF. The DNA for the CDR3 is TGTGCCAGCAGCTCCTTTCAGGGCTTCTCTGGAAACACCATATATTTT.